This TCR beta chain is from a study of cytomegalovirus exposure and HLA in healthy donors. In the study overall: According to later analysis, the same platform produced the approximately 120 validation and several hundred first-cohort repertoires. Whole-study findings and limits: Using the classifier, cytomegalovirus status was reportedly diagnosed with high specificity and sensitivity. Among TCR sequences, most were rare, though some public TCRs appeared in many donors. According to the study, 160 or so TCR beta chains were cytomegalovirus-associated.

This CDR3 has 16 amino acids. Germline V CDR1 and CDR2: MNHEY, SVGAGI. V was pared by 1 base and J by 8 bases, with 13 bases of the junction left unmatched. Points on this clone: Its target is not known.

TCRdb's copy holds only in-frame clones and misses some; the assay was immunoSEQ multiplex PCR. The table lists roughly 120,000 clones, approximately 88% of them singletons. The material sequenced was PBMCs. The receptor was derived from a man between 18 and 35 years old in good health and CMV-seronegative. The rearrangement links TRBV6-5 to TRBJ1-2; 7 nucleotides line up with TRBD1. For the CDR3, the DNA is TGTGCCAGCAGTTACTTGGGCCTCGACAGGGATGGAGGCTACACCTTC. Translation gives CASSYLGLDRDGGYTF.